This T cell receptor beta chain was found in a study of OX40 agonist ivuxolimab in advanced cancers. Background on the study: Those enrolled were less than 85% male, with a mean age of around 58 years and ages from 23 to 79.

Trimming cost V 8 bases and J 4 bases; bases outside gene matches: 6. The CDR3 runs 14 residues. The V gene's germline CDR1 is MNHEY and CDR2 SVGAGI. Sequencing used immunoSEQ multiplex PCR; TCRdb keeps in-frame clones, though not all of them. The data contain about 61,000 clones, around 93% of them singletons. The chain combines TRBV6-5 with TRBJ2-1; 9 bases map to TRBD2. Specimen: CD4+ or CD8+ T cells sorted from blood, collected in a trial of the OX40 agonist ivuxolimab. This TCR was sampled from an adult with an advanced solid tumor such as melanoma, head and neck, liver or kidney cancer. CDR3 nucleotide sequence: TGTGCCAGCGGCGGACTAGCGCCGTACAATGAGCAGTTCTTC. This translates into CASGGLAPYNEQFF.